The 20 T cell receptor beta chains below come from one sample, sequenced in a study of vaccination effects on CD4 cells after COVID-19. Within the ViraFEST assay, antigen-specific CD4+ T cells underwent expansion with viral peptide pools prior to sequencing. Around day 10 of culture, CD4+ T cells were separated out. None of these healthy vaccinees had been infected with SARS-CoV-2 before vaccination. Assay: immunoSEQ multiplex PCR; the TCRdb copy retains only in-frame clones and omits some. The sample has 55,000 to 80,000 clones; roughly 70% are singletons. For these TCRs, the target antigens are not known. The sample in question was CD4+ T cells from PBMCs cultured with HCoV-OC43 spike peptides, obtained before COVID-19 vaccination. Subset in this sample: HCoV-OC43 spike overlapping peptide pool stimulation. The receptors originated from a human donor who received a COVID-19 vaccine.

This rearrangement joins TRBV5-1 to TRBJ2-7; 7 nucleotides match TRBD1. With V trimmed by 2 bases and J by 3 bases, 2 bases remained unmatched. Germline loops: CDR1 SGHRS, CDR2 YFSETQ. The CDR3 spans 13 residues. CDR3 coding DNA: TGCGCCAGCAGCTTCGACAGGGACTACGAGCAGTACGTC. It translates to CASSFDRDYEQYV.

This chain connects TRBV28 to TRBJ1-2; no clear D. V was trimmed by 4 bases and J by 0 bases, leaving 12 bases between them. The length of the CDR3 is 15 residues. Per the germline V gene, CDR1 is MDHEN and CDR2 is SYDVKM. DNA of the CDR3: TGTGCCAGCAGTTCCCAAAACGGTGCTAACTATGGCTACACCTTC. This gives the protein CASSSQNGANYGYTF.

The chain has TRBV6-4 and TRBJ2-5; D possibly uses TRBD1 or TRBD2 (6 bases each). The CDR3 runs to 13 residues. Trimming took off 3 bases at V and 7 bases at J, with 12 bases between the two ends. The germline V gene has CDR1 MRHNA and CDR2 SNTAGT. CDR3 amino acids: CASSEQGGGTQYF. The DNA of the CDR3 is TGTGCCAGCAGTGAACAGGGAGGTGGGACCCAGTACTTC.

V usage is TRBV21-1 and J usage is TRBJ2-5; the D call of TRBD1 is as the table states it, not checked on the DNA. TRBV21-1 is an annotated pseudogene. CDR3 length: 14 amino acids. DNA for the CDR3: TGTGCCAGCGGACCGGACAGGGGTAAAGAGACCCAGTACTTC. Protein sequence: CASGPDRGKETQYF.

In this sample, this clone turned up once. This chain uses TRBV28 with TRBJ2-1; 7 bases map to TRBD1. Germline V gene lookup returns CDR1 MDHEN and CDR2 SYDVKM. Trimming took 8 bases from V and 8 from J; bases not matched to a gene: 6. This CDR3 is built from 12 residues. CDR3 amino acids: CASGLGGDEQFF. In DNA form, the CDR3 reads TGTGCCAGCGGGTTAGGGGGCGATGAGCAGTTCTTC. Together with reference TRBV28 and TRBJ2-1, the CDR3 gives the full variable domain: DVKVTQSSRYLVKRTGEKVFLECVQDMDHENMFWYRQDPGLGLRLIYFSYDVKMKEKGDIPEGYSVSREKKERFSLILESASTNQTSMYLCASGLGGDEQFFGPGTRLTVL.

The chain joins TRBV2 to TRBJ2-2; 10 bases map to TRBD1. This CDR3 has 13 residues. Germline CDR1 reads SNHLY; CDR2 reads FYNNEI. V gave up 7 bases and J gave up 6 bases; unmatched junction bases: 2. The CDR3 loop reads CASNGQGAGELFF. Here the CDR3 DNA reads TGTGCCAGCAATGGACAGGGGGCCGGGGAGCTGTTTTTT.

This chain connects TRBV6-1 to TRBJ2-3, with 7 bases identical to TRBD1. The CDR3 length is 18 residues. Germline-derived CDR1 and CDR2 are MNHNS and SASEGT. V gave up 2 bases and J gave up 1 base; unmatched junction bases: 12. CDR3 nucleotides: TGTGCCAGCAGTGAATTAGGGGGCCCTAGGAGTCGCACAGATACGCAGTATTTT. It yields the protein CASSELGGPRSRTDTQYF.

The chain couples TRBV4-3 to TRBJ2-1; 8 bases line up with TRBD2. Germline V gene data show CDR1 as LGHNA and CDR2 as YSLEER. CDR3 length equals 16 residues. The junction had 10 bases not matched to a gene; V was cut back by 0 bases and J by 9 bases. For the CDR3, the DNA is TGCGCCAGCAGCCAAGATAGCGGGACGGAGGTTTTTGAGCAGTTCTTC. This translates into CASSQDSGTEVFEQFF.

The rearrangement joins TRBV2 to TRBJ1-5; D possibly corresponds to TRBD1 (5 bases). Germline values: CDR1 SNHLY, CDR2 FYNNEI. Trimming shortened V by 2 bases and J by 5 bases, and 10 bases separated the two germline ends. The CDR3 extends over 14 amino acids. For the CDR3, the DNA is TGTGCCAGCAGTGAATGGGGGAGCGATCAGCCCCAGCATTTT. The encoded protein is CASSEWGSDQPQHF.

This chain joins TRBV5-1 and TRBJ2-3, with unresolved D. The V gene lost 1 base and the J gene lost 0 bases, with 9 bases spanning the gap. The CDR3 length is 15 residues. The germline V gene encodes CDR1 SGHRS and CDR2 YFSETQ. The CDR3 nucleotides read TGCGCCAGCAGCTTGCTTCGGCCTAGCACAGATACGCAGTATTTT. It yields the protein CASSLLRPSTDTQYF.

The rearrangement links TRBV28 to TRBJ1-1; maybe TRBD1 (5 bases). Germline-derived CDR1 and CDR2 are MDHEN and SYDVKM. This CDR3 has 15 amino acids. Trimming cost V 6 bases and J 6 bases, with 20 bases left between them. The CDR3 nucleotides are TGTGCCAGCAGGGGTTCGCGGGGGGTTAACGCTGAAGCTTTCTTT. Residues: CASRGSRGVNAEAFF.

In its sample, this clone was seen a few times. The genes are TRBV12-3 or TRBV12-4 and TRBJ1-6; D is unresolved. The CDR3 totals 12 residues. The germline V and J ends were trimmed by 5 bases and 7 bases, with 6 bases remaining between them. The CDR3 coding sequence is TGTGCCAGCAGTATAGGGAATTCACCCCTCCACTTT. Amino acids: CASSIGNSPLHF.

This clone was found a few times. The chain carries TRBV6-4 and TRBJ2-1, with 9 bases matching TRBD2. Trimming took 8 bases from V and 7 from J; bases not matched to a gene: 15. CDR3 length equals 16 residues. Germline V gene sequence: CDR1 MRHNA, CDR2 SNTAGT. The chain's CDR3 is CASGESGGGANNEQFF. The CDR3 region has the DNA TGTGCCAGCGGGGAATCCGGCGGGGGGGCTAATAATGAGCAGTTCTTC.

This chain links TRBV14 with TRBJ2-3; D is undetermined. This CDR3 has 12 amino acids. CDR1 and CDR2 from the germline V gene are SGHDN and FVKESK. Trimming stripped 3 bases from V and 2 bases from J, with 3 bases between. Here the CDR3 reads CASSHSTDTQYF. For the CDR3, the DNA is TGTGCCAGCAGCCATTCCACAGATACGCAGTATTTT.

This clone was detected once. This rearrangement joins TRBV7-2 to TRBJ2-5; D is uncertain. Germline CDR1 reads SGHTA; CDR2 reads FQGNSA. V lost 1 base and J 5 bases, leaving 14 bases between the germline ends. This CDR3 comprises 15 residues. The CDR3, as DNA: TGTGCCAGCAGCTTAGACGTGGGTCGAGTTGAGACCCAGTACTTC. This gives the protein CASSLDVGRVETQYF.

CDR3 sequence reads: CASSQEPHLQYF. Here the CDR3 DNA reads TGTGCCAGCAGCCAAGAACCTCACCTTCAGTACTTC. V gene TRBV3-1 (or the pseudogene TRBV3-2) combines with J gene TRBJ2-4; D is ambiguous. This CDR3 is built from 12 residues. V lost 0 bases and J 11 bases, leaving 8 bases between the germline ends. Per germline, CDR1 LGHDT and CDR2 YNNKEL (reference sequence).

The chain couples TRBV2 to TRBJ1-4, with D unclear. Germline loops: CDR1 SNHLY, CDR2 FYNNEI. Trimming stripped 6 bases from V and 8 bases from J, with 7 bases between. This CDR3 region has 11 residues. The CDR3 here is CASSLFEKLFF. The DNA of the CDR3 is TGTGCCAGCAGCTTATTCGAAAAACTGTTTTTT. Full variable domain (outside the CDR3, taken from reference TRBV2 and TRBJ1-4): EPEVTQTPSHQVTQMGQEVILRCVPISNHLYFYWYRQILGQKVEFLVSFYNNEISEKSEIFDDQFSVERPDGSNFTLKIRSTKLEDSAMYFCASSLFEKLFFGSGTQLSVL.

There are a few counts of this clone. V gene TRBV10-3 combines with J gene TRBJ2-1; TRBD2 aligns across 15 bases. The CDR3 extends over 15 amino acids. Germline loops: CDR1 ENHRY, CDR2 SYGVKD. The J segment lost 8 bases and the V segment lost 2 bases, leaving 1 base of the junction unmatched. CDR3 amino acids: CAISEGTSGGYEQFF. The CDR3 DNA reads TGTGCCATCAGTGAGGGGACTAGCGGGGGGTATGAGCAGTTCTTC.

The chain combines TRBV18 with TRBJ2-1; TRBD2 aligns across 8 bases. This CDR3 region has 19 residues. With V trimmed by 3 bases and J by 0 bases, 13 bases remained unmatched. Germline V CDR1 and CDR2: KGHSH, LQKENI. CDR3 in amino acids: CASSPGITSGLSSYNEQFF. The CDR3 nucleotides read TGTGCCAGCTCACCGGGTATCACTAGCGGCCTAAGCTCCTACAATGAGCAGTTCTTC.

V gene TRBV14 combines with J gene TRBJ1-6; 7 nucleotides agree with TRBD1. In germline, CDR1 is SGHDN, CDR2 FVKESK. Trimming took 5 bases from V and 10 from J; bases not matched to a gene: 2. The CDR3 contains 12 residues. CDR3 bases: TGTGCCAGCAGCGGGACAGCCTCACCCCTCCACTTT. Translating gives CASSGTASPLHF.